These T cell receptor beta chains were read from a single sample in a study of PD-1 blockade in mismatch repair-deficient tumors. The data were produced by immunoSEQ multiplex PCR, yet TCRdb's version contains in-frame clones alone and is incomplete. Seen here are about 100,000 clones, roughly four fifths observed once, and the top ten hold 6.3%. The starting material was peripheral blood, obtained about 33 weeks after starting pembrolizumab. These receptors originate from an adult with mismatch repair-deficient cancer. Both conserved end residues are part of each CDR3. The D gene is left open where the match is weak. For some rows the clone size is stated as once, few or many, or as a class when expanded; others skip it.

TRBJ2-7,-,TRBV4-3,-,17,CASSQDTDSSSSYEQYF,TGCGCCAGCAGCCAAGATACGGACAGCTCAAGCTCCTACGAGCAGTACTTC
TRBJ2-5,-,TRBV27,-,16,CASSKSDSWGQETQYF,TGTGCCAGCAGCAAATCGGACAGTTGGGGCCAAGAGACCCAGTACTTC
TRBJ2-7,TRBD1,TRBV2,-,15,CASREGTGRFYEQYF,TGTGCCAGCAGGGAAGGGACAGGGCGATTCTACGAGCAGTACTTC
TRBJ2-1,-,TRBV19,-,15,CASSLAGSSYNEQFF,TGTGCCAGTAGTCTAGCCGGAAGCTCCTACAATGAGCAGTTCTTC
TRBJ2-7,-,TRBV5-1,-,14,CASSLGGPENEQYF,TGCGCCAGCAGCTTGGGGGGACCTGAAAACGAGCAGTACTTC
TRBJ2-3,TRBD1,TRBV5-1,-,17,CASSLDSRDRGTNTQYF,TGCGCCAGCAGCTTGGATTCCCGGGACAGGGGAACTAATACGCAGTATTTT
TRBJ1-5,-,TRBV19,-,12,CASSGRNQPQHF,TGTGCCAGTTCCGGGAGAAATCAGCCCCAGCATTTT
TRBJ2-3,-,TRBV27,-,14,CASSQGTLTDTQYF,TGTGCCAGCAGTCAAGGGACTCTCACAGATACGCAGTATTTT
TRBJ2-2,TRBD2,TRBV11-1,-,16,CASSLLGGRSTGELFF,TGTGCCAGCAGCTTACTTGGCGGGAGGAGTACCGGGGAGCTGTTTTTT
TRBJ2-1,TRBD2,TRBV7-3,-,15,CASSLAAGTYNEQFF,TGTGCCAGCAGCTTAGCAGCGGGGACCTACAATGAGCAGTTCTTC
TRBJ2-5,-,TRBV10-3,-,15,CAISAKQGIQETQYF,TGTGCCATCAGTGCAAAACAAGGGATCCAAGAGACCCAGTACTTC
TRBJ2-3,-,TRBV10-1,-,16,CASSDSDAGGQDTQYF,TGCGCCAGCAGTGATTCGGATGCCGGGGGACAAGATACGCAGTATTTT
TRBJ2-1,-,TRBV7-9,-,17,CASSLWSRTGGRDEQFF,TGTGCCAGCAGCTTATGGTCTCGGACCGGAGGCCGCGATGAGCAGTTCTTC
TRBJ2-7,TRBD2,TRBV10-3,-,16,CAISESVGLAGVEQYF,TGTGCCATCAGTGAGTCGGTGGGACTAGCGGGTGTCGAGCAGTACTTC
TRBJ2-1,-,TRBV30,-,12,CAWSVTGYEQFF,TGTGCCTGGAGTGTAACGGGTTATGAGCAGTTCTTC
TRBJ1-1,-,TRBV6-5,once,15,CASSSTQVKRAEAFF,TGTGCCAGCAGTTCCACACAGGTGAAGAGGGCTGAAGCTTTCTTT
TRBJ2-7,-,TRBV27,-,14,CASSLGSGVGEQYF,TGTGCCAGCAGTTTAGGCTCGGGGGTTGGCGAGCAGTACTTC
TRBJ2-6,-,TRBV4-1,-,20,CASSQDRQELKTSGANVLTF,TGCGCCAGCAGCCAAGATCGGCAGGAACTCAAGACCTCAGGGGCCAACGTCCTGACTTTC
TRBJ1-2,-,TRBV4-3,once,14,CASSPDQGNYGYTF,TGCGCCAGCAGCCCCGACCAGGGAAACTATGGCTACACCTTC
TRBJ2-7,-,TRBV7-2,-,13,CASSLRLESEQYF,TGTGCCAGCAGCTTAAGATTGGAGTCCGAGCAGTACTTC
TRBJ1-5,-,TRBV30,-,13,CAWSGTGNQPQHF,TGTGCCTGGTCTGGGACCGGCAATCAGCCCCAGCATTTT
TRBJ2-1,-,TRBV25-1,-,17,CASSEGWEISEYNEQFF,TGTGCCAGCAGTGAGGGTTGGGAGATCTCGGAGTACAATGAGCAGTTCTTC
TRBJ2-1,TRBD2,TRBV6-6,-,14,CASSEGLAGFTQFF,TGTGCCAGCAGTGAGGGACTAGCGGGATTCACGCAGTTCTTC
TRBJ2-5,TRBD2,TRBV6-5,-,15,CASSYGGLAGETQYF,TGTGCCAGCAGTTACGGTGGACTAGCGGGAGAGACCCAGTACTTC
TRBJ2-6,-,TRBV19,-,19,CASRTTNPWTASEANVLTF,TGTGCCAGTAGGACTACGAACCCTTGGACAGCCTCTGAGGCCAACGTCCTGACTTTC
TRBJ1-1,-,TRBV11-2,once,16,CASSLEFGSRNTEAFF,TGTGCCAGCAGCTTAGAATTTGGCAGCCGGAACACTGAAGCTTTCTTT
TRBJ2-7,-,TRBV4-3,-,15,CASSQDPKQGYEQYF,TGCGCCAGCAGCCAAGATCCGAAGCAGGGGTACGAGCAGTACTTC
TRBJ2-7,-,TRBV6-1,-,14,CASSPRTVSYEQYF,TGTGCCAGCAGCCCCCGGACAGTCTCCTACGAGCAGTACTTC
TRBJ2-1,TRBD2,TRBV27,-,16,CASSPSAGQSYNEQFF,TGTGCCAGCAGTCCATCAGCGGGGCAATCCTACAATGAGCAGTTCTTC
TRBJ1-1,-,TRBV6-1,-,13,CASRTSGGTEAFF,TGTGCCAGCAGGACGTCAGGAGGCACTGAAGCTTTCTTT
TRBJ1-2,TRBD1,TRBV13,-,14,CASSLRQGVSGYTF,TGTGCCAGCAGCTTACGACAGGGGGTTTCTGGCTACACCTTC
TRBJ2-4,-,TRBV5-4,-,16,CASSLWAGGNGDIQYF,TGTGCCAGCAGCTTGTGGGCAGGGGGGAATGGGGACATTCAGTACTTC